Below are 29 T cell receptor beta chains sequenced from a single sample in a study of T cell responses to AZD1222 COVID-19 vaccine. Only in-frame clones appear in the TCRdb table, and some are missing; sequencing was by immunoSEQ multiplex PCR. Among 150,000 to 200,000 clones listed, more than 80% were seen once. The material was peripheral blood, obtained on day 0 of AZD1222 vaccination. These receptors were collected from an adult in good health.

The V gene is TRBV19, the J gene TRBJ1-1, with D perhaps TRBD1 (6 bases). CDR1 LNHDA and CDR2 SQIVND come from the germline V gene (reference sequence). The CDR3 is 16 amino acids. The V end lost 6 bases, the J end lost 0 bases, and 17 bases lay between the germline ends. The CDR3: CASSPGGGQMNTEAFF. CDR3 nucleotide sequence: TGTGCCAGTAGCCCCGGGGGCGGACAGATGAACACTGAAGCTTTCTTT.

The V and J genes are TRBV4-1 and TRBJ2-3; 12 nucleotides line up with TRBD2. CDR3 length equals 17 residues. Trimming took 1 base from V and 7 from J; bases not matched to a gene: 9. Germline V gives CDR1 MGHRA, CDR2 YSYEKL. The CDR3 coding sequence is TGCGCCAGCAGCCAAGGGACTAGCGGGACGCCCGAAAATACGCAGTATTTT. Amino acids: CASSQGTSGTPENTQYF.

The chain carries TRBV6-5 and TRBJ1-4; 9 bases align to TRBD1. Germline V CDR1 and CDR2: MNHEY, SVGAGI. The CDR3 is made up of 15 amino acids. The V gene end was trimmed by 5 bases and the J gene end by 5 bases; junction bases not matched to a gene: 6. The CDR3 region has the DNA TGTGCCAGCAGTCAACCGGGACAGGGAAATGAAAAACTGTTTTTT. Translated: CASSQPGQGNEKLFF.

This clone has only a few counts. The chain uses TRBV11-1 and TRBJ2-7; D unclear. The CDR3 totals 15 residues. CDR1 and CDR2 from the germline V gene are SGHAT and FQDESV (reference sequence). The V end lost 4 bases, the J end lost 1 base, and 14 bases lay between the germline ends. In DNA, the CDR3 is TGTGCCAGCAGCTCTCTGCAGGTAAATTCCTACGAGCAGTACTTC. It encodes CASSSLQVNSYEQYF.

CDR3 in DNA: TGTGCCAGCAGCTTCGGCGGAACTGTAAATGAGCAGTTCTTC. Its translation is CASSFGGTVNEQFF. The chain uses TRBV11-3 and TRBJ2-1; D call uncertain. The CDR3 is 14 amino acids. Trimming pared 3 bases from V and 7 bases from J, leaving 13 bases between. The germline CDR1 and CDR2 sequences are SGHNT and YENEEA.

The chain is built from TRBV5-1 and TRBJ2-4, with TRBD1 matching over 9 bases. CDR1 is SGHRS and CDR2 is YFSETQ in the germline V gene. CDR3 size: 13 residues. The V and J ends lost 5 bases and 5 bases, in that order; junction bases with no gene match: 2. The DNA of the CDR3 is TGCGCCAGCAGGAGACAGGGGGAAAACATTCAGTACTTC. Residues: CASRRQGENIQYF. The full variable domain, its missing parts supplied by reference TRBV5-1 and TRBJ2-4, is KAGVTQTPRYLIKTRGQQVTLSCSPISGHRSVSWYQQTPGQGLQFLFEYFSETQRNKGNFPGRFSGRQFSNSRSEMNVSTLELGDSALYLCASRRQGENIQYFGAGTRLSVL.

This chain links TRBV4-2 with TRBJ1-1; perhaps TRBD1 as D (5 bases). This CDR3 spans 14 amino acids. V was shortened by 1 base and J by 2 bases, with 8 bases between the two germline ends. Looked up from germline, CDR1 is LGHNA and CDR2 is YNFKEQ. CDR3 sequence: CASSQGQTNTEAFF. CDR3 bases: TGTGCCAGCAGCCAAGGACAGACTAACACTGAAGCTTTCTTT.

DNA for the CDR3: TGTGCCAGCAGCCCACGACTAGCGGGGACGGGCGAGCAGTACTTC. Amino acids: CASSPRLAGTGEQYF. The V call is TRBV27, the J call TRBJ2-7; the match to TRBD2 covers 11 bases. This CDR3 contains 15 residues. V trimming: 6 bases; J trimming: 6 bases; junction bases outside the gene matches: 10. The germline V gene encodes CDR1 MNHEY and CDR2 SMNVEV (reference sequence).

A single count supports this clone. This rearrangement joins TRBV19 to TRBJ2-6; tentative D call: TRBD1 (6 bases). The CDR3 contains 15 residues. Trimming stripped 5 bases from V and 2 bases from J, with 10 bases between. Germline V gene lookup returns CDR1 LNHDA and CDR2 SQIVND (reference sequence). The CDR3 DNA reads as TGTGCCAGTAGTTTTACAGGGACTGGGGCCAACGTCCTGACTTTC. Protein: CASSFTGTGANVLTF.

The V and J genes are TRBV6-1 and TRBJ1-1, with a tentative D call TRBD1 (6 bases). The V end was cut by 4 bases, the J end by 3 bases, with 18 bases between. Germline assignment: CDR1 MNHNS and CDR2 SASEGT. The CDR3 consists of 16 residues. Here the CDR3 reads CASSVTGFGQDTEAFF. Here the CDR3 DNA reads TGTGCCAGCAGTGTTACAGGGTTTGGGCAGGACACTGAAGCTTTCTTT.

The V call is TRBV11-2, the J call TRBJ2-1; D is undetermined. This CDR3 comprises 14 residues. V was shortened by 0 bases and J by 10 bases, with 13 bases between the two germline ends. CDR1 is SGHAT and CDR2 is FQNNGV in the germline V gene. CDR3 DNA: TGTGCCAGCAGCTTAGATTCACTGGTGGGGGAGCAGTTCTTC. This encodes CASSLDSLVGEQFF.

This clone was recorded once. The chain recombines TRBV2 with TRBJ1-1; D is uncertain. V was pared by 5 bases and J by 1 base, with 5 bases between. Looked up from germline, CDR1 is SNHLY and CDR2 is FYNNEI. CDR3 length: 12 amino acids. CDR3 in DNA: TGTGCCAGCAGTTACAGGAACACTGAAGCTTTCTTT. Translated: CASSYRNTEAFF.

The chain links TRBV11-3 to TRBJ2-2; D call uncertain. Trimming left V 0 bases short and J 4 bases short, with 6 bases between. Germline CDR1 reads SGHNT; CDR2 reads YENEEA. This CDR3 is built from 14 residues. The CDR3 nucleotides are TGTGCCAGCAGCTTAGATTATGGCACCGGGGAGCTGTTTTTT. Its translation is CASSLDYGTGELFF.

The chain recombines TRBV6-5 with TRBJ1-3, with a possible D match to TRBD1 (6 bases). The CDR3 contains 14 residues. In germline, CDR1 is MNHEY, CDR2 SVGAGI. The V end lost 5 bases, the J end lost 5 bases, and 13 bases lay between the germline ends. CDR3 protein: CASSPPGQRNTIYF. CDR3 in DNA: TGTGCCAGCAGTCCGCCGGGACAAAGAAACACCATATATTTT.

The chain has TRBV6-1 and TRBJ2-7; perhaps D is TRBD1 or TRBD2 (6 bases each). The V and J ends lost 1 base and 1 base respectively, with 11 bases between them. The CDR3 totals 15 residues. The germline CDR1 and CDR2 sequences are MNHNS and SASEGT. This CDR3 reads CASSEGPGASYEQYF. CDR3 DNA: TGTGCCAGCAGTGAAGGGCCGGGGGCTTCCTACGAGCAGTACTTC.

The chain recombines TRBV21-1 with TRBJ2-1; the table's D gene call, TRBD1, was not cross checked with the DNA. TRBV21-1 is deemed a pseudogene. The CDR3 is 17 amino acids. This chain's CDR3 is CASTLFSGTGHLNEQFF. The CDR3 region has the DNA TGTGCCAGCACTCTCTTCTCCGGGACAGGGCACCTCAATGAGCAGTTCTTC.

V is TRBV19 and J is TRBJ1-1, with D maybe TRBD1 (5 bases). The CDR3 has 13 residues. Trimming stripped 9 bases from V and 5 bases from J, with 16 bases between. CDR1 and CDR2 (germline): LNHDA, SQIVND (reference sequence). In nucleotides, the CDR3 is TGTGCCAGCACCCAGGGTTGGGGGACTGAAGCTTTCTTT. Amino acid sequence: CASTQGWGTEAFF.

The chain uses TRBV7-9 and TRBJ1-1; D not resolved. V dropped 5 bases and J dropped 14 bases, with 15 bases sitting between them. The CDR3 has 11 amino acids. Per germline, CDR1 SEHNR and CDR2 FQNEAQ (reference sequence). DNA of the CDR3: TGTGCCAGCAGCCTGACCGGGCTTATCTTCTTT. Amino acid sequence: CASSLTGLIFF.

This clone is a singleton in its sample. The V call is TRBV7-7, the J call TRBJ1-6; D is uncertain. The germline V gene has CDR1 SSHAT and CDR2 FNYEAQ (reference sequence). The CDR3 covers 15 residues. With 1 base removed from V and 7 bases from J, the gap between germline ends came to 11 bases. CDR3 in DNA: TGTGCCAGCAGCTTAGATCTCGGTAGGAATTCACCCCTCCACTTT. This gives the protein CASSLDLGRNSPLHF.

The chain combines TRBV2 with TRBJ1-2; TRBD1 aligns across 7 bases. Germline V gene data show CDR1 as SNHLY and CDR2 as FYNNEI. The CDR3 has 13 amino acids. J was trimmed by 4 bases and V by 3 bases; bases with no gene match: 2. CDR3 region: CASSDQGVYGYTF. CDR3 DNA sequence: TGTGCCAGCAGTGATCAGGGGGTCTATGGCTACACCTTC.

The chain is built from TRBV5-8 and TRBJ1-2; D unresolved. The germline V and J ends were trimmed by 0 bases and 5 bases, with 5 bases remaining between them. The CDR3 contains 12 residues. CDR1 is SGHTS, CDR2 YDEGEE, per germline. The CDR3: CASSLVQYGYTF. The CDR3 DNA follows: TGTGCCAGCAGCTTGGTCCAGTATGGCTACACCTTC. The whole variable domain, filled in from reference TRBV5-8 and TRBJ1-2, reads EAGVTQSPTHLIKTRGQQATLRCSPISGHTSVYWYQQALGLGLQFLLWYDEGEERNRGNFPPRFSGRQFPNYSSELNVNALELEDSALYLCASSLVQYGYTFGSGTRLTVV.

The chain has TRBV27 and TRBJ1-1; no reliable D call. Trimming took off 4 bases at V and 1 base at J, with 7 bases between the two ends. CDR1 is MNHEY and CDR2 is SMNVEV in the germline V gene (reference sequence). This CDR3 has 13 residues. The CDR3 DNA sequence: TGTGCCAGCAGTTCGAGGGAGAACACTGAAGCTTTCTTT. It is translated as CASSSRENTEAFF.

This rearrangement joins TRBV2 to TRBJ1-2; TRBD1 agrees at 7 bases. The CDR3 runs to 14 residues. The trim removed 6 bases at V and 5 bases at J, leaving 9 bases unmatched. Germline values: CDR1 SNHLY, CDR2 FYNNEI. In nucleotides, the CDR3 is TGTGCCAGCAGCCCGACAGGGAGGAGGTATGGCTACACCTTC. Its protein is CASSPTGRRYGYTF.

This chain links TRBV6-5 with TRBJ2-7; D possibly corresponds to TRBD2 (5 bases). Trimming pared 8 bases from V and 0 bases from J, leaving 14 bases between. The CDR3 length is 14 residues. Germline lookup yields CDR1 MNHEY and CDR2 SVGAGI. The CDR3 nucleotides are TGTGCCAGCGGCGGTAGGAGGCCCTCCTACGAGCAGTACTTC. The encoded protein is CASGGRRPSYEQYF.

This rearrangement joins TRBV10-2 to TRBJ2-7; the D is unclear. Trimming stripped 3 bases from V and 3 bases from J, with 9 bases between. CDR1 WSHSY and CDR2 SAAADI come from the germline V gene. The CDR3 is 13 residues long. CDR3 loop: CASSESRVYEQYF. For the CDR3, the DNA is TGCGCCAGCAGTGAAAGTAGGGTCTACGAGCAGTACTTC.

This clone was counted a single time. The chain is built from TRBV3-1 (or the pseudogene TRBV3-2) and TRBJ2-5; 11 bases agree with TRBD2. The V gene's germline CDR1 is LGHDT and CDR2 YNNKEL (reference sequence). Losses at the gene ends were 4 bases for V and 4 bases for J; bases not matched to a gene: 11. The CDR3 has 17 residues. The CDR3 spells CASSPTSGGSMGETQYF. CDR3 nucleotides: TGTGCCAGCAGCCCAACTAGCGGGGGCTCAATGGGAGAGACCCAGTACTTC.

The genes are TRBV6-5 and TRBJ1-1, with D maybe TRBD1 (5 bases). Germline CDR1 reads MNHEY; CDR2 reads SVGAGI. Trimming took 0 bases from V and 3 from J, leaving 11 bases between them. The CDR3 runs to 15 residues. The CDR3 region has the DNA TGTGCCAGCAGTTACTCTTGGGCGGGGGACACTGAAGCTTTCTTT. Amino acids: CASSYSWAGDTEAFF.

The rearrangement links TRBV18 to TRBJ2-1; a weak D match, TRBD2 (7 bases). Between the trimmed V and J ends, which lost 3 bases and 9 bases, there was a span of 18 bases. The CDR3 contains 15 residues. Germline V gives CDR1 KGHSH, CDR2 LQKENI. CDR3 amino acids: CASSPSHGGLTEQFF. CDR3 DNA: TGTGCCAGCTCACCTTCCCACGGGGGGCTTACTGAGCAGTTCTTC.

This clone was seen only once. The rearrangement links TRBV7-8 to TRBJ1-4; D is undetermined. The CDR3 sequence is 20 residues long. Germline V CDR1 and CDR2: SGHVS, FQNEAQ. V lost 0 bases, J lost 12 bases, and 32 bases lay in between. CDR3 region: CASSLAVQLTLQPNEIELFF. CDR3 nucleotide sequence: TGTGCCAGCAGCTTAGCGGTCCAGCTCACGCTTCAGCCGAATGAAATAGAACTGTTTTTT.